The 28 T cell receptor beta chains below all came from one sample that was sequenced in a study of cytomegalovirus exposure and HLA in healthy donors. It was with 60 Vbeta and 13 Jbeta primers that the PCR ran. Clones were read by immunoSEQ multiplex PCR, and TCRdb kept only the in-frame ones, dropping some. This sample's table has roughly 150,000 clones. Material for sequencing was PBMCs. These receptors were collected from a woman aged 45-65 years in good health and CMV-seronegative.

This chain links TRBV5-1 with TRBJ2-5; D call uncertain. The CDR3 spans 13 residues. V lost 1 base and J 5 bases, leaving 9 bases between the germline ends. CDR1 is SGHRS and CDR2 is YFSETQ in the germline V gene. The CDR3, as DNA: TGCGCCAGCAGCTTGAATGTACTGGAGACCCAGTACTTC. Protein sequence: CASSLNVLETQYF.

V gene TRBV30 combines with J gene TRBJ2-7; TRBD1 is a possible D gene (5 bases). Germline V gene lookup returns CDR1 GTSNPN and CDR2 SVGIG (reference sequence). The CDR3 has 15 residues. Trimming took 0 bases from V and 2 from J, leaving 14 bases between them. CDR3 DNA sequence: TGTGCCTGGAGTGTACTTGGGGCTCTGACCTACGAGCAGTACTTC. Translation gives CAWSVLGALTYEQYF.

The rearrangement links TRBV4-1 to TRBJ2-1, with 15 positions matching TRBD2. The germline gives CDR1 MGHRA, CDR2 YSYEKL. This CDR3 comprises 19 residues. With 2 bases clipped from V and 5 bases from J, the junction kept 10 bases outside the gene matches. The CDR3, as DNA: TGCGCCAGCAGCCAAAGACAGGGACTAGCGGGAGGTACCGACAATGAGCAGTTCTTC. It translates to CASSQRQGLAGGTDNEQFF.

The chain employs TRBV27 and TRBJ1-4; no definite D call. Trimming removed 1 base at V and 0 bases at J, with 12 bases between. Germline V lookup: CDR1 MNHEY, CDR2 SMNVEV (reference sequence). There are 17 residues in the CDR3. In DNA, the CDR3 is TGTGCCAGCAGTTTATACCACCCGACATCAACTAATGAAAAACTGTTTTTT. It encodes CASSLYHPTSTNEKLFF.

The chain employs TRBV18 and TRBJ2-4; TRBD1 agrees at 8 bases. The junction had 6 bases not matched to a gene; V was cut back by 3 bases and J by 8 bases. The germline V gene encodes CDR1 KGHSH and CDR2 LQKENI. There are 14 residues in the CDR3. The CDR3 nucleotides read TGTGCCAGCTCACCGGGGACAGGCCAGTACATTCAGTACTTC. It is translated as CASSPGTGQYIQYF.

Here the CDR3 reads CASSLGTSGPTGELFF. As DNA, the CDR3 is TGTGCCAGCAGCCTCGGGACTAGCGGGCCTACCGGGGAGCTGTTTTTT. V is TRBV13 and J is TRBJ2-2; TRBD2 agrees at 12 bases. CDR3 length: 16 residues. V lost 5 bases to trimming and J lost 5 bases; unmatched junction nucleotides: 6. Per germline, CDR1 PRHDT and CDR2 FYEKMQ (reference sequence).

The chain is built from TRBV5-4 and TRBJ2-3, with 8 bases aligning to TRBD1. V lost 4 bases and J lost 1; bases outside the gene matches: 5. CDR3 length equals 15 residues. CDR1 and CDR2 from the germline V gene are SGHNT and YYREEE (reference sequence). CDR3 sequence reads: CASSPGGGGTDTQYF. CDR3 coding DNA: TGTGCCAGCAGCCCAGGGGGCGGGGGCACAGATACGCAGTATTTT.

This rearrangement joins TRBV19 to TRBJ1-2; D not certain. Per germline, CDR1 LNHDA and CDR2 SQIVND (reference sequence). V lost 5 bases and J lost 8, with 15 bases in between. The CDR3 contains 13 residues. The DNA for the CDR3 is TGTGCCAGTAGTCTCCTCGAAGCCGGGGGCTACACCTTC. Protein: CASSLLEAGGYTF.

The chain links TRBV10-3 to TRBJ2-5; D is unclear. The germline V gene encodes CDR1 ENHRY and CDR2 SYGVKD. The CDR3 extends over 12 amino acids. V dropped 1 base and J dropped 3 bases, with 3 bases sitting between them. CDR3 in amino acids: CAISELEETQYF. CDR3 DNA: TGTGCCATCAGTGAGTTAGAAGAGACCCAGTACTTC.

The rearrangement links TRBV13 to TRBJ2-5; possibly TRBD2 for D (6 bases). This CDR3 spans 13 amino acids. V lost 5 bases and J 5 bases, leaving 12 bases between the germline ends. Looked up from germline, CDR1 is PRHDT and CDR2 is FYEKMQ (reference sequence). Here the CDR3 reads CASSTGVSETQYF. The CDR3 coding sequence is TGTGCCAGCAGCACGGGGGTCTCGGAGACCCAGTACTTC.

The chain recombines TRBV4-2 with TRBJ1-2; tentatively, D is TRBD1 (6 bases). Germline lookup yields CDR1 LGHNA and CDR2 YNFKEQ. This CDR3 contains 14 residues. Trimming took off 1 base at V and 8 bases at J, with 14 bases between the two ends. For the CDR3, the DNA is TGTGCCAGCAGCCAAGTCCCAGGGGAGGGGGGCTACACCTTC. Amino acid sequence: CASSQVPGEGGYTF.

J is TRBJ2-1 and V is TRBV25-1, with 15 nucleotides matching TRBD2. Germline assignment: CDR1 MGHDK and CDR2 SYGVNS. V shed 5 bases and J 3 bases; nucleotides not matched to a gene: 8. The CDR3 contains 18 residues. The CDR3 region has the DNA TGTGCCAGCAGTCACGAGGGGACTAGCGGGAGGTTCTACAATGAGCAGTTCTTC. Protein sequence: CASSHEGTSGRFYNEQFF.

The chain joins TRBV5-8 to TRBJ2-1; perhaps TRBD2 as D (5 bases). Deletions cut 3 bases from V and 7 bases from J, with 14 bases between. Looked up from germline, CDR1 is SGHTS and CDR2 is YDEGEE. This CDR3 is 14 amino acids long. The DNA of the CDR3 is TGTGCCAGCAGCTCGATTCGACGGGGAAATGAGCAGTTCTTC. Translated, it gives CASSSIRRGNEQFF. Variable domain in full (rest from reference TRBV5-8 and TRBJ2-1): EAGVTQSPTHLIKTRGQQATLRCSPISGHTSVYWYQQALGLGLQFLLWYDEGEERNRGNFPPRFSGRQFPNYSSELNVNALELEDSALYLCASSSIRRGNEQFFGPGTRLTVL.

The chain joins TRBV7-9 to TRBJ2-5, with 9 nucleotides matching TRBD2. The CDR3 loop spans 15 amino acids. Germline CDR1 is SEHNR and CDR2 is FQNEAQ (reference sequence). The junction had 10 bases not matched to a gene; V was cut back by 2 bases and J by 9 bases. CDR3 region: CASSLLPSGALAQYF. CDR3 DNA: TGTGCCAGCAGCTTACTACCTAGCGGGGCCCTAGCCCAGTACTTC.

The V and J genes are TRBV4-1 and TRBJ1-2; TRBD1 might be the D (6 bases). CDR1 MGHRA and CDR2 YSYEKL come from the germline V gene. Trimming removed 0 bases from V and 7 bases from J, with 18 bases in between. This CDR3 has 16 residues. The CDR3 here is CASSQEKLAGVLGYTF. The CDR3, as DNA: TGCGCCAGCAGCCAAGAAAAGTTGGCAGGGGTGCTTGGCTACACCTTC.

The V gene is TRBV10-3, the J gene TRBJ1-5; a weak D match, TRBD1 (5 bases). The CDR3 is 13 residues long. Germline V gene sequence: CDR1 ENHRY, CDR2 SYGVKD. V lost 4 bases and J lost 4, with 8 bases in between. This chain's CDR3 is CAISAGGNQPQHF. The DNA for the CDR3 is TGTGCCATCAGTGCGGGGGGGAATCAGCCCCAGCATTTT.

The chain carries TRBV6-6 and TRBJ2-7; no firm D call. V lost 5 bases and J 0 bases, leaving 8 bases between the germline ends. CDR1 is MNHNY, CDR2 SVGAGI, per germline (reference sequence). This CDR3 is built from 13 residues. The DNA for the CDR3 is TGTGCCAGCAGTCCCTCTAGCTCCTACGAGCAGTACTTC. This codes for CASSPSSSYEQYF.

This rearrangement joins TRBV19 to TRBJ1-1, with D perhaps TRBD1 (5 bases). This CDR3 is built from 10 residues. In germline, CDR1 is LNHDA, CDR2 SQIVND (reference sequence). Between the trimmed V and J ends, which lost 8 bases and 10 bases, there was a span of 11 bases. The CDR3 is CASSGSIAFF. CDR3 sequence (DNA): TGTGCCAGTTCAGGGTCTATAGCTTTCTTT.

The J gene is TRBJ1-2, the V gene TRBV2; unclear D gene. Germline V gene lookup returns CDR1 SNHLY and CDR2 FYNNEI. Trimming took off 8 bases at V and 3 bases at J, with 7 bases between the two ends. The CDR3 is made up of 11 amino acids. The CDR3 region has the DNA TGTGCCAGCCGCGGGTACTATGGCTACACCTTC. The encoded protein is CASRGYYGYTF. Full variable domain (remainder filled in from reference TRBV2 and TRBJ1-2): EPEVTQTPSHQVTQMGQEVILRCVPISNHLYFYWYRQILGQKVEFLVSFYNNEISEKSEIFDDQFSVERPDGSNFTLKIRSTKLEDSAMYFCASRGYYGYTFGSGTRLTVV.

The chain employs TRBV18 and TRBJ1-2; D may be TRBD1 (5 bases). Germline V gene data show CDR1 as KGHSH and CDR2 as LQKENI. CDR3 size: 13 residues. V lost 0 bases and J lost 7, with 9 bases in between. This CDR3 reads CASSPPREGGYTF. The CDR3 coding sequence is TGTGCCAGCTCACCACCCAGGGAAGGTGGCTACACCTTC.

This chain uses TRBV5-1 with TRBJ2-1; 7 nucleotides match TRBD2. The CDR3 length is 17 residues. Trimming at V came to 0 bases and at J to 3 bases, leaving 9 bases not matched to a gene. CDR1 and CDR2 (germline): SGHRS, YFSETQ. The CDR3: CASSLGPTSDFYNEQFF. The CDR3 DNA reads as TGCGCCAGCAGCTTGGGCCCTACTAGCGACTTCTACAATGAGCAGTTCTTC.

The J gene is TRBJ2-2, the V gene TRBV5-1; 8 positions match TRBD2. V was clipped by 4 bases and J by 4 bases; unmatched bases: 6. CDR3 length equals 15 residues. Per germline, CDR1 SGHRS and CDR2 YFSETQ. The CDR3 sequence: CASSTPTSATGELFF. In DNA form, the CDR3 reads TGCGCCAGCAGCACTCCGACTAGCGCCACCGGGGAGCTGTTTTTT.

CDR3 protein: CASSPRGTGGGTDTQYF. The CDR3 region has the DNA TGTGCCAGCAGCCCTCGGGGGACAGGGGGCGGCACAGATACGCAGTATTTT. The chain links TRBV4-2 to TRBJ2-3; 12 bases are a match to TRBD1. Unmatched junction bases numbered 6, after V lost 4 bases and J lost 1 base. This CDR3 spans 17 amino acids. CDR1 LGHNA and CDR2 YNFKEQ come from the germline V gene.

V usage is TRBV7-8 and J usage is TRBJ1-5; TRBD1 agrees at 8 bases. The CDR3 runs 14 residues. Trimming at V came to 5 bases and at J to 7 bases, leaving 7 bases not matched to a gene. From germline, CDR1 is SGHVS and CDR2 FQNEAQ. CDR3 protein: CASSIRDRLQPQHF. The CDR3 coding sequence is TGTGCCAGCAGCATCCGGGACAGGTTACAGCCCCAGCATTTT.

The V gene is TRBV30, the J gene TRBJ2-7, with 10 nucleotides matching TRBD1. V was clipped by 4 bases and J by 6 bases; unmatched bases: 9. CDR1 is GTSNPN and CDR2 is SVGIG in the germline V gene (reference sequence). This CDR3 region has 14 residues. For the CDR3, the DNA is TGTGCCTGGAAGGCAATCTGGACAGGGGGCGAGCAGTACTTC. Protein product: CAWKAIWTGGEQYF.

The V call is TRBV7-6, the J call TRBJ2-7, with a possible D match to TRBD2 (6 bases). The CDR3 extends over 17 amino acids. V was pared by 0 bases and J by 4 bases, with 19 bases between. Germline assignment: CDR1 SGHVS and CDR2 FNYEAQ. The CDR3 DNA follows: TGTGCCAGCAGCTTAGCGCTGGGGCGGGAAGGGTTTTACGAGCAGTACTTC. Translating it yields CASSLALGREGFYEQYF.

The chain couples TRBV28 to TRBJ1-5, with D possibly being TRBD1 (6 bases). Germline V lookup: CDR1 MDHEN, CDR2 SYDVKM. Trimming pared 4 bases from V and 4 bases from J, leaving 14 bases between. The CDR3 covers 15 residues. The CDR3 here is CASSWDILGNQPQHF. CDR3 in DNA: TGTGCCAGCAGTTGGGACATTTTAGGGAATCAGCCCCAGCATTTT.

The CDR3 here is CASSYRTGTESNYGYTF. The DNA for the CDR3 is TGTGCCAGCAGCTACCGGACAGGGACGGAATCTAACTATGGCTACACCTTC. The V and J genes are TRBV13 and TRBJ1-2; 8 nucleotides line up with TRBD1. CDR3 length: 17 residues. V dropped 4 bases and J dropped 0; count of bases not matched to a gene: 10. CDR1 is PRHDT and CDR2 is FYEKMQ in the germline V gene (reference sequence).